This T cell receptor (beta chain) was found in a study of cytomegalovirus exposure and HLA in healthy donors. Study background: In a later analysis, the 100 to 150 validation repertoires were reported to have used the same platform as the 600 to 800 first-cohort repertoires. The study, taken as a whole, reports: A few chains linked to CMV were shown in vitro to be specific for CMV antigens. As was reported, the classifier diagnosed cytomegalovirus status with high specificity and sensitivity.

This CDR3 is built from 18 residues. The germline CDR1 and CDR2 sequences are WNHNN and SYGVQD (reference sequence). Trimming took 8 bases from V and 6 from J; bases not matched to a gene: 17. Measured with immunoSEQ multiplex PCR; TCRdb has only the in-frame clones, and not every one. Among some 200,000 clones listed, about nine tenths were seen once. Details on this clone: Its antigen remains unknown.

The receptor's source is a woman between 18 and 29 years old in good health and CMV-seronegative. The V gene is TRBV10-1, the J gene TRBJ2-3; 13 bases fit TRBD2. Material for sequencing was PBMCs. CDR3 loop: CASPQRKRTSGRGDTQYF. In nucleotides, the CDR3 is TGCGCCAGCCCCCAAAGAAAACGGACTAGCGGGAGAGGGGATACGCAGTATTTT.